This note documents a single TCR beta chain sequence. V was clipped by 1 base and J by 4 bases, with 4 bases between them. This CDR3 spans 12 amino acids. Germline V gives CDR1 SGHTA, CDR2 FQGNSA. This sample is drawn from a study of cytomegalovirus exposure and HLA in healthy donors. On the study more broadly: The study placed less than 90% of its 350 to 450 genotyped donors in the Caucasian-associated ancestry cluster.

Use of 60 Vbeta and 13 Jbeta primers characterized the PCR. The method was immunoSEQ multiplex PCR; TCRdb's version includes in-frame clones alone and lacks a portion of them. Its listing shows 150,000 or so clones. The chain is built from TRBV7-2 and TRBJ1-2; D gene ambiguous. The sequence was collected from a woman aged 45-65 years in good health and CMV-seronegative. The sequenced sample consisted of PBMCs. CDR3: CASSLVSYGYTF. The CDR3 region has the DNA TGTGCCAGCAGCTTAGTCAGCTATGGCTACACCTTC.